This entry concerns a single T cell receptor (beta chain). This specimen belongs to a study of shared T cell receptors in the human thymus. Sequenced by immunoSEQ multiplex PCR; TCRdb stores in-frame clones only, minus some. The sample comprises hundreds of thousands of clones, just under 95% of which are singletons, and approximately 0.02% rests with the top ten. The length of the CDR3 is 19 residues. Germline trimming cut 8 bases from V and 2 bases from J; bases unmatched to any gene: 19. Germline V gene data show CDR1 as MNHEY and CDR2 as SMNVEV (reference sequence). The rearrangement links TRBV27 to TRBJ2-3; the match to TRBD1 covers 10 bases. This receptor was taken from a human donor. Sequencing was done on a sample of thymocytes. CDR3 nucleotide sequence: TGTGCCAGCCCCTTGGGAGAGACAGGGGGCTATCTTGACACAGATACGCAGTATTTT. This sequence encodes CASPLGETGGYLDTDTQYF.